The present T cell receptor beta chain was sequenced within a study of T-cell reconstitution after alpha-beta-depleted transplantation in children. Construction of the TCRbeta library involved unique molecular identifiers. TCRdb analysed the PCR reads with MiXCR anew, one entry per CDR3 protein. The sample consists of a few hundred thousand distinct CDR3 sequences, 27% of them appearing once. The V gene end was trimmed by 3 bases and the J gene end by 2 bases; junction bases not matched to a gene: 7. This CDR3 has 15 residues. Per germline, CDR1 SNHLY and CDR2 FYNNEI. This clonotype was found a few times.

The TCR originated in a boy under two years old with Wiskott-Aldrich syndrome, due to receive a stem cell transplant. V is TRBV2 and J is TRBJ2-7; 7 nucleotides align to TRBD2. The sequencing here drew on PBMCs, taken before TCRalphabeta/CD19-depleted stem cell transplant. The chain's CDR3 is CASSERAGITYEQYF. The CDR3, as DNA: TGTGCCAGCAGTGAGAGAGCGGGGATAACCTACGAGCAGTACTTC.